A single sample gave rise to the 10 T cell receptor beta chains below, sequenced in a study of blood T cell repertoires in COVID-19. TCRdb keeps only in-frame clones here, not all; method: immunoSEQ multiplex PCR. The sample shows about 51,000 clones, over 75% of them seen only once. Source material: peripheral blood. All receptors come from a man aged 45-60 years with active COVID-19.

The chain couples TRBV28 to TRBJ1-6; D unresolved. The CDR3 runs to 15 residues. With 7 bases removed from V and 3 bases from J, the gap between germline ends came to 13 bases. Germline values: CDR1 MDHEN, CDR2 SYDVKM. The chain's CDR3 is CASTRGLLYNSPLHF. CDR3 nucleotides: TGTGCCAGCACAAGAGGGCTTCTCTATAATTCACCCCTCCACTTT.

The chain links TRBV6-6 to TRBJ2-2, with a tentative D call TRBD2 (5 bases). Trimming removed 5 bases at V and 6 bases at J, with 10 bases between. CDR1 is MNHNY and CDR2 is SVGAGI in the germline V gene (reference sequence). The CDR3 is made up of 13 amino acids. The CDR3 DNA sequence: TGTGCCAGCAGTCCCGGGGTTCCCGGGGAGCTGTTTTTT. Translated: CASSPGVPGELFF.

This chain uses TRBV2 with TRBJ2-5; 15 bases map to TRBD2. Trimming cost V 2 bases and J 4 bases; bases outside gene matches: 5. The germline V gene has CDR1 SNHLY and CDR2 FYNNEI. This CDR3 is 17 amino acids long. DNA for the CDR3: TGTGCCAGCAGTGAAAGGACTAGCGGGAGGGTGAGAGAGACCCAGTACTTC. It encodes CASSERTSGRVRETQYF.

The gene calls are TRBV5-1 and TRBJ2-3; 7 bases are a match to TRBD1. The V gene's germline CDR1 is SGHRS and CDR2 YFSETQ. The CDR3 extends over 15 amino acids. V lost 1 base to trimming and J lost 6 bases; unmatched junction nucleotides: 8. CDR3 nucleotides: TGCGCCAGCAGCTTGTCACAGGGGAGCAAGGATACGCAGTATTTT. It codes for CASSLSQGSKDTQYF.

The gene calls are TRBV5-6 and TRBJ2-2; weak D call: TRBD1 (5 bases). The CDR3 spans 15 residues. Trimming removed 0 bases at V and 7 bases at J, with 13 bases between. The germline CDR1 and CDR2 sequences are SGHDT and YYEEEE. In DNA, the CDR3 is TGTGCCAGCAGCTTGGGCCAGGGTGGGAACGGGGAGCTGTTTTTT. Translated: CASSLGQGGNGELFF.

The rearrangement links TRBV7-8 to TRBJ2-7; TRBD1 matches at 8 bases. Trimming took 5 bases from V and 4 from J; bases not matched to a gene: 7. In germline, CDR1 is SGHVS, CDR2 FQNEAQ. This CDR3 is 14 amino acids long. CDR3 region: CASSMDRASYEQYF. The CDR3 DNA is TGTGCCAGCAGCATGGACAGGGCAAGTTACGAGCAGTACTTC.

This clone was counted a few times. The gene calls are TRBV5-8 and TRBJ2-7; the D gene is possibly TRBD2 (6 bases). Germline loops: CDR1 SGHTS, CDR2 YDEGEE. The CDR3 consists of 14 residues. Trimming removed 6 bases from V and 2 bases from J, with 15 bases in between. The CDR3 DNA reads TGTGCCAGCAACCTTCTGGGGGGACCCTACGAGCAGTACTTC. Protein sequence: CASNLLGGPYEQYF.

This clone was seen more than once but under ten times. The chain couples TRBV6-1 to TRBJ2-1; 8 bases align to TRBD1. The germline V gene has CDR1 MNHNS and CDR2 SASEGT. CDR3 length: 14 amino acids. J gave up 6 bases and V 1 base, and 2 bases lay outside the gene matches. CDR3 loop: CASSEVGTGNEQFF. CDR3 nucleotide sequence: TGTGCCAGCAGTGAAGTCGGGACAGGCAATGAGCAGTTCTTC.

The gene calls are TRBV5-1 and TRBJ2-7; tentatively, D is TRBD2 (6 bases). V was cut by 0 bases and J by 2 bases, with 9 bases left in between. Germline V gene data show CDR1 as SGHRS and CDR2 as YFSETQ. This CDR3 region has 14 residues. The CDR3 spells CASSLGGGTYEQYF. The CDR3 region has the DNA TGCGCCAGCAGCTTGGGCGGCGGGACCTACGAGCAGTACTTC.

The V and J genes are TRBV24-1 and TRBJ2-2; D might be TRBD2 (7 bases). Trimming removed 9 bases at V and 4 bases at J, with 11 bases between. This CDR3 comprises 13 residues. The germline CDR1 and CDR2 sequences are KGHDR and SFDVKD. The chain's CDR3 is CATSGGFTGELFF. The DNA for the CDR3 is TGTGCCACCTCGGGGGGCTTCACCGGGGAGCTGTTTTTT.